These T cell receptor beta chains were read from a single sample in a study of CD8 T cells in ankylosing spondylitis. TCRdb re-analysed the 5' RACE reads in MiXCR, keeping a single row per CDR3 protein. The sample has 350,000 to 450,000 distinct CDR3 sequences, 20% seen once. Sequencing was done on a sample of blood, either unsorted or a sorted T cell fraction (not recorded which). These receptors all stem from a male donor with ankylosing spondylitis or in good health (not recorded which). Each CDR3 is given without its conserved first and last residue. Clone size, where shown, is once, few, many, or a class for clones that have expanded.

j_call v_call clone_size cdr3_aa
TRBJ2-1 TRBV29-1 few SVARGLAGVDEQF
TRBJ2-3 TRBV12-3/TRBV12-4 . ASSFLAEKQY
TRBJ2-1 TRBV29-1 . SVDPSGGASEQF
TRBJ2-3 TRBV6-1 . ASNSGHPTDTQY
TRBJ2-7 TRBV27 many ASSVAGTYEQY
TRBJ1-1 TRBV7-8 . ASSVSSLNTEAF
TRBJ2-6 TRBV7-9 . ASSAPGQSSGANVLT
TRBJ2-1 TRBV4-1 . ASSQVMGGRGNEQF
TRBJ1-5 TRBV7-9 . ASSPIDNNQPQH
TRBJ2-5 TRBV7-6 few ASSRLAGGQETQY
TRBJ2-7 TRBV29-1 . SVEWGPHEQY
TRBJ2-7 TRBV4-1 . ASSQAGGIEQY
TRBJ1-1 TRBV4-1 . ASSQGRRTTEAF
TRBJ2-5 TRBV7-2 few ASRQIGWETQY
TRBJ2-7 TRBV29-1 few SVLTSGPQDEQY
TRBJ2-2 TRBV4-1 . ASSQDGLVGANTGELF
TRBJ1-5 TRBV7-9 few ASTSGTPNQPQH
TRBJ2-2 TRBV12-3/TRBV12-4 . ASSFPPKTGTGELF
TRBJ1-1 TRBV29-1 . SVVAEVNGEAF
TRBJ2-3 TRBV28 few ASSLWEGTDTQY
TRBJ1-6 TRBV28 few ASSPSIQGDNSPLH
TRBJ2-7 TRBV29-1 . SVEAVGEGQGGYEQY
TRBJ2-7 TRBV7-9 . ASTPQGPHYEQY
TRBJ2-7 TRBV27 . ARQGTYEQY